A selection of T cell receptor beta chains follows, all from one sample in a study of OX40 agonist ivuxolimab in advanced cancers. Data came from immunoSEQ multiplex PCR; TCRdb stores just in-frame clones and leaves some out. In the table there are about 34,000 clones, about four fifths of which are singletons. The sequencing used CD4+ or CD8+ T cells sorted from blood, collected in a trial of the OX40 agonist ivuxolimab. These receptors originate from an adult with an advanced solid tumor such as melanoma, head and neck, liver or kidney cancer. CDR3s include the opening cysteine and the closing phenylalanine or tryptophan. Fields, in order: D gene, J gene, V gene, clone size, CDR3 length, CDR3 DNA, CDR3 protein. The D gene is left open where the match is weak. Size values are once, few and many counts, or a class for expanded clones, and some rows have none.

NA,TRBJ1-3,TRBV5-1,NA,16,TGCGCCAGCAGCTTAACCGACAGGCGGATTGGAAACACCATATATTTT,CASSLTDRRIGNTIYF
TRBD1,TRBJ2-6,TRBV15,once,15,TGTGCCACCAGCAGTAGGGGGCCCGGGGCCAACGTCCTGACTTTC,CATSSRGPGANVLTF
NA,TRBJ2-1,TRBV27,NA,14,TGTGCCAGCAGTTTCTCCGACAGAGCCAATGAGCAGTTCTTC,CASSFSDRANEQFF
NA,TRBJ2-1,TRBV19,NA,15,TGTGCCAGTAAGAATCAAGCGGAGGAATACAATGAGCAGTTCTTC,CASKNQAEEYNEQFF
TRBD2,TRBJ2-5,TRBV12-5,NA,17,TGTGCTAGTGGTTTGAGGGGGACTAGCAGCCTCCAAGAGACCCAGTACTTC,CASGLRGTSSLQETQYF
TRBD2,TRBJ2-3,TRBV7-2,NA,16,TGTGCCAGCCATCCTCGACTAGCGGGAGGCACAGATACGCAGTATTTT,CASHPRLAGGTDTQYF
NA,TRBJ2-3,TRBV7-6,NA,14,TGTGCCAGCAGCTTAGGCTCGAGCACAGATACGCAGTATTTT,CASSLGSSTDTQYF
TRBD2,TRBJ2-7,TRBV7-3,NA,14,TGTGCCAGAACCCGCCCGGGGGGTGAGGGCGAGCAGTACTTC,CARTRPGGEGEQYF
NA,TRBJ2-6,TRBV5-1,NA,14,TGCGCCAGCAGCAAGAGTACTGGGGCCAACGTCCTGACTTTC,CASSKSTGANVLTF
NA,TRBJ1-2,TRBV2,NA,14,TGTGCCAGCAGCGACAGCCCCGTTAGCTATGGCTACACCTTC,CASSDSPVSYGYTF
TRBD2,TRBJ2-1,TRBV5-4,NA,15,TGTGCCAGCAGCCTACCGGGACTAGGGACTAATGAGCAGTTCTTC,CASSLPGLGTNEQFF
NA,TRBJ1-2,TRBV19,NA,14,TGTGCCAGTAGTATACCTGAGAGGGGTGATGGCTACACCTTC,CASSIPERGDGYTF
NA,TRBJ2-7,TRBV2,NA,12,TGTGCCAGCAGTGGGACACGGGACGAGCAGTACTTC,CASSGTRDEQYF
TRBD2,TRBJ2-7,TRBV7-9,NA,12,TGTGCCAGCAGCCAAGGACTAGCAGTCCTGAGGTTC,CASSQGLAVLRF
TRBD2,TRBJ2-5,TRBV4-2,NA,19,TGTGCCAGCAGCCGCGGGGACCCGGGACTAGCGGGATTGCAAGAGACCCAGTACTTC,CASSRGDPGLAGLQETQYF
NA,TRBJ1-1,TRBV9,NA,15,TGTGCCAGCAGTGCCCCCGGGGGTGGGGGCACTGAAGCTTTCTTT,CASSAPGGGGTEAFF
TRBD2,TRBJ2-3,TRBV14,NA,15,TGTGCCAGCAGCCAGAGAGCGGGAACCACAGATACGCAGTATTTT,CASSQRAGTTDTQYF
NA,TRBJ2-3,TRBV7-2,NA,14,TGTGCCAGCAGCTTATCCCGGCGAGAGCTTCCGCAGTATTTT,CASSLSRRELPQYF
NA,TRBJ2-2,TRBV5-4,NA,14,TGTGCCAGCAGCTTGGGCGGGATAAACGGGGAGCTGTTTTTT,CASSLGGINGELFF
NA,TRBJ2-5,TRBV10-1,once,18,TGCGCCAGCAGTGTGAAAATGAGGGGAGACTACCCTCGAAGGACCCAGTACTTC,CASSVKMRGDYPRRTQYF
NA,TRBJ1-1,TRBV18,NA,14,TGTGCCAGCTTACGGACGGAATCGAACACTGAAGCTTTCTTT,CASLRTESNTEAFF
NA,TRBJ1-6,TRBV7-2,once,14,TGTGCCAGCAGCCACCCGGGAGATGGTTCACCCCTCCACTTT,CASSHPGDGSPLHF